This T cell receptor beta chain stems from a study of response to subunit inactivated influenza vaccine. This CDR3 has 15 residues. From germline, CDR1 is MGHRA and CDR2 YSYEKL. The trim removed 4 bases at V and 7 bases at J, leaving 9 bases unmatched. TCRdb reprocessed the RT-PCR reads with MiXCR, giving one entry per CDR3 protein. The sample gives roughly 160,000 distinct CDR3 sequences, about 10% of which show up once; approximately 35% is in the top ten. This clonotype was counted only a few times. The rearrangement uses TRBV4-1 and TRBJ2-7; 11 nucleotides align to TRBD1. The sequence derives from a man between 45 and 75 years old who received an inactivated influenza vaccine. The sample here was CD8+ T cells sorted from PBMCs, taken roughly 24 months after vaccination. The CDR3 loop reads CASSPNGQGAGEQYF. CDR3 nucleotides: TGCGCCAGCAGCCCGAACGGACAGGGGGCTGGGGAGCAGTACTTC.